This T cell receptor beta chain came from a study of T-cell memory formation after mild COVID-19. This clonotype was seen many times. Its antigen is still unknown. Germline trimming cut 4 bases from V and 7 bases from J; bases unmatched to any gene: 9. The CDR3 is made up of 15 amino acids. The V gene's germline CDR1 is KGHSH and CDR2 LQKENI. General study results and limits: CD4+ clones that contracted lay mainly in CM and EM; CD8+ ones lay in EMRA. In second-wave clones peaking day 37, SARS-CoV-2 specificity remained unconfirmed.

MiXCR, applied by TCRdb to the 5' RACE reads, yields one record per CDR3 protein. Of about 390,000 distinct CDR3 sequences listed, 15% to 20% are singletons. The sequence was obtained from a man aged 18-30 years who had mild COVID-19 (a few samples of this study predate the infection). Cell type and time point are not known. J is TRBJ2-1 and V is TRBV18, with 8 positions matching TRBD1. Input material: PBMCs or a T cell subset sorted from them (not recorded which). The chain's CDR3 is CASSLRETGVNEQFF. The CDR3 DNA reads TGTGCCAGCTCACTGAGGGAGACAGGGGTAAATGAGCAGTTCTTC.